This T cell receptor beta chain was captured in a study of T-cell memory formation after mild COVID-19 (dated by TCRdb to 2020 to 2022). A note on the overall study: TCR sequence clusters from the two donors were largely donor specific. Longitudinal TCRalpha and TCRbeta repertoire sequencing tracked T-cell clones expanding and contracting after mild COVID-19 in a couple of donors. The cohort was made up of two young adult volunteers, one female and one male, who were previously healthy.

Sequencing used an Illumina NovaSeq 6000. TCRalpha and TCRbeta cDNA libraries were constructed by 5'RACE with constant-segment primers, with sample barcodes and unique molecular identifiers being introduced. RNA was extracted from every sample with Trizol reagent. Library amplification was performed in two PCR steps, and a second sample barcode and Illumina TruSeq adapters were introduced in the second step. The libraries were sequenced on an Illumina NovaSeq using 2 x 150 bp paired-end reads. Per the original workflow: Demultiplexing of reads and collapsing into UMI-guided consensus sequences were performed with migec v1.2.7. Using mixcr v2.1.11, UMI consensuses were aligned to TRA and TRB V and J templates and then assembled into clonotypes. Clonotypes were classified as expanded or contracted when called significant by both edgeR and NoisET, with noise models trained on biological replicates. edgeR calls used a false discovery rate-adjusted p below 0.01 and a log2 fold-change threshold of 1. As an exploratory analysis of dynamics, PCA with hierarchical clustering was applied to max-normalized trajectories of the 1000 most abundant clonotypes. The CD4 or CD8 phenotype of responding clones was assigned using the separately sequenced CD4+ and CD8+ repertoires. Starting from the raw public reads, TCRdb applied fastp trimming at Q25, assembled clones with MiXCR and retained in-frame beta chains. Rows are combined by CDR3 protein, so each entry shows the most common genes and DNA. The V and J calls were not made by the authors but by TCRdb's processing. This sample holds roughly 450,000 distinct CDR3 sequences; roughly 18% were observed only once. 9% to 15% of the sample comes from the top ten.

General findings and caveats noted by the study authors: The second-wave clones that peaked on day 37 were not confirmed to be SARS-CoV-2 specific. Only two mild cases were covered in the study, and larger cohorts including severe cases with pre-infection samples were considered necessary. Balanced CD4/CD8 phenotypes were observed for clones contracting from day 15 to 85, whereas a bias towards CD4+ was observed for a second wave of clones expanding from day 15 to 37. Some responding clones were detected in pre-infection memory, which suggested that pre-existing cross-reactive memory T cells had joined the SARS-CoV-2 response. Contracting CD4+ clones turned up mainly in the CM and EM memory subsets, whereas EMRA was where CD8+ clones were enriched.

The germline V gene provides CDR1 LGHNA and CDR2 YSLEER. Relative to germline, V is 0 bases shorter and J is 8 bases shorter, with 23 bases between their ends. CDR3 length: 18 amino acids, cysteine to phenylalanine. The read is trimmed to its CDR3 DNA, 54 bases read in frame from base 1. On this clonotype: Its recognized antigen is unknown. No clone much larger than this one lies a single base away; base qualities are absent.

PBMCs were isolated by Ficoll-Paque density gradient centrifugation. Sequenced material: PBMCs or a T cell subset sorted from them (not recorded which). The receptor was derived from an adult woman who had mild COVID-19 (a few samples of this study predate the infection). The sample titles of this study are shuffled in the database, so cell type and time point are left out; the donor was told from shared clones. The chain was built from TRBV4-3 and TRBJ2-1; the D segment might be TRBD1 or TRBD2, since each matches 6 bases. The CDR3 amino acid sequence is: CASSQDLGGGRLGDEQFF. The DNA sequence reads TGCGCCAGCAGCCAAGATCTAGGGGGAGGCAGATTAGGCGATGAGCAGTTCTTC.